These T cell receptor beta chains were read from a single sample in a study of beta chain features in type 1 diabetes. The table came from immunoSEQ multiplex PCR; TCRdb's copy has only in-frame clones and leaves some out. Of hundreds of thousands of clones in the sample, 11% to 15% are singletons; the top ten hold just under 0.04%. Sequenced input: naive CD4+ T cells from blood. These receptors all stem from a man between 18 and 35 years old with type 1 diabetes. CDR3s include the opening cysteine and the closing phenylalanine or tryptophan. A D gene is named only where the DNA matches it firmly. Part of the rows lack a size; the others show once, few, many or a class for expanded clones.

size	J	D	V	CDR3	DNA
few	TRBJ1-1	-	TRBV30	CAWWARREAFF	TGTGCCTGGTGGGCTCGGCGCGAAGCTTTCTTT
-	TRBJ2-3	-	TRBV4-3	CASSHSRRGDTQYF	TGCGCCAGCAGCCATTCCCGAAGGGGAGATACGCAGTATTTT
-	TRBJ1-2	TRBD1	TRBV4-2	CASSHLTRQGDYGYTF	TGTGCCAGCAGCCATCTTACTCGACAGGGGGACTATGGCTACACCTTC
few	TRBJ1-6	TRBD1	TRBV7-2	CASSWGQIYNSPLHF	TGTGCCAGCAGCTGGGGACAGATCTATAATTCACCCCTCCACTTT
-	TRBJ2-3	-	TRBV9	CASKLASEGDTQYF	TGTGCCAGCAAATTAGCTAGCGAGGGGGATACGCAGTATTTT
few	TRBJ2-1	TRBD1	TRBV7-2	CASSLIGTGGYEQFF	TGTGCCAGCAGCTTAATCGGGACAGGGGGCTATGAGCAGTTCTTC
-	TRBJ2-7	-	TRBV10-3	CAITAARGTYEQYF	TGTGCCATCACCGCCGCTAGGGGTACCTACGAGCAGTACTTC
-	TRBJ2-3	-	TRBV5-1	CASSIGSREDTQYF	TGCGCCAGCAGCATAGGATCCCGGGAAGATACGCAGTATTTT
-	TRBJ1-1	-	TRBV29-1	CSGRNPGTEAFF	TGCAGCGGTCGGAACCCAGGGACTGAAGCTTTCTTT
-	TRBJ1-6	-	TRBV30	CAWTGTPGTPLHF	TGTGCCTGGACCGGGACCCCCGGAACACCCCTCCACTTT
-	TRBJ1-2	-	TRBV29-1	CSAFRSLNYGYTF	TGCAGCGCCTTCAGAAGCCTTAACTATGGCTACACCTTC
few	TRBJ2-4	-	TRBV6-1	CASSAGQGNIQYF	TGTGCCAGCAGTGCAGGGCAAGGAAACATTCAGTACTTC
few	TRBJ2-7	TRBD1	TRBV7-9	CASSLKGQGNLYEQYF	TGTGCCAGCAGCTTAAAGGGACAGGGGAACCTCTACGAGCAGTACTTC
few	TRBJ2-7	-	TRBV10-3	CATQERQDSYEQYF	TGTGCCACCCAGGAACGACAGGACTCCTACGAGCAGTACTTC
-	TRBJ2-3	-	TRBV5-1	CASSLQNSFTDTQYF	TGCGCCAGCAGCCTACAAAACAGCTTTACAGATACGCAGTATTTT
few	TRBJ2-1	TRBD2	TRBV15	CATSRGPSGSSYNEQFF	TGTGCCACCAGCAGGGGACCTAGCGGGAGCTCCTACAATGAGCAGTTCTTC
few	TRBJ2-5	-	TRBV29-1	CSEDYPYF	TGCAGCGAGGACTACCCGTACTTC
-	TRBJ2-2	TRBD2	TRBV29-1	CSVRGTSVSSPGELFF	TGCAGCGTCCGAGGGACTAGCGTTTCCAGTCCCGGGGAGCTGTTTTTT
few	TRBJ1-2	-	TRBV10-3	CAMGRGDPYGYTF	TGTGCCATGGGGCGAGGGGACCCCTATGGCTACACCTTC
-	TRBJ2-4	-	TRBV9	CASSVGPDKNIQYF	TGTGCCAGCAGCGTAGGGCCTGACAAAAACATTCAGTACTTC
-	TRBJ2-2	-	TRBV30	CAWSVLGRGGELFF	TGTGCCTGGAGTGTATTGGGACGGGGCGGGGAGCTGTTTTTT
few	TRBJ1-5	TRBD1	TRBV9	CASSVERQGAFDNQPQHF	TGTGCCAGCAGCGTAGAAAGACAGGGGGCTTTTGACAATCAGCCCCAGCATTTT